Included here is one T cell receptor beta chain sequence, with context. The data stem from a study of regulatory T cells in long-lasting Graves disease. In the study overall: Newly diagnosed Graves' patients had under 3 months of antithyroid drugs.

The V gene end was trimmed by 5 bases and the J gene end by 0 bases; junction bases not matched to a gene: 4. Germline V gene lookup returns CDR1 SEHNR and CDR2 FQNEAQ (reference sequence). The CDR3 has 15 residues. Time point specified: newly diagnosed GD, antithyroid drugs for less than 3 months. Preparation of the TCR library used RNA extracted from PBMCs. Building of the TCR beta libraries involved iRepertoire HTBI primers and Arm-PCR of CDR3 regions. TCRdb analysed the multiplex PCR reads with MiXCR anew, one entry per CDR3 protein. The sample has 400,000 to 500,000 distinct CDR3 sequences, 14% seen once. Another study also made use of these data, one on T cells in Graves' hyperthyroidism and ophthalmopathy. Per that paper: The HTBI primer set drove a first-round RT-PCR of the TCR CDR3. Ophthalmopathy was told apart from stable hyperthyroidism by a 13 V-J model.

This receptor was obtained from a woman between 45 and 60 years old with Graves disease. Here the sequenced sample was peripheral blood mononuclear cells (PBMCs), taken at new diagnosis, from a patient treated with antithyroid drugs. The rearrangement uses TRBV7-9 and TRBJ1-5; 7 positions agree with TRBD1. The CDR3 region has the DNA TGTGCCAGCAGCAGGACAGGACCTAGCAATCAGCCCCAGCATTTT. Translated: CASSRTGPSNQPQHF.